The clone carrying this T cell receptor beta chain was counted between two and nine times. This record belongs to a study of human T cells and chemical hapten exposure. For the study at large: Epicutaneous patch tests delivered 0.01% DPC to the upper back, with evaluation at 6 days.

TCRdb fed the RACE reads into MiXCR, producing one record per CDR3 protein. The sample lists 240,000 or so distinct CDR3 sequences; about 9% were seen once. As for time point: pre-sensitization, week 0. The treatment here: therapeutic diphenylcyclopropenone sensitization with weekly scalp DPC. V was pared by 0 bases and J by 8 bases, with 17 bases between. CDR1 and CDR2 (germline): LGHNA, YNFKEQ. This CDR3 contains 16 residues. The receptor was isolated from a woman aged 40 to 55 with alopecia areata. Some clones in this sample may be carry-over from other donors' samples. This specimen was whole blood, taken in connection with sensitization to the hapten diphenylcyclopropenone (DPC). The chain joins TRBV4-2 to TRBJ2-1, with D perhaps TRBD2 (6 bases). The CDR3 DNA follows: TGTGCCAGCAGCCAAGACACGTCCGGGAGAGCCTATGAGCAGTTCTTC. Protein: CASSQDTSGRAYEQFF.